This TCR beta chain was captured by sequencing in a study of cytomegalovirus exposure and HLA in healthy donors. The length of the CDR3 is 14 residues. Germline values: CDR1 SQVTM, CDR2 ANQGSEA. V shed 4 bases and J shed 4 bases, with 16 bases lying between them. This table comes from immunoSEQ multiplex PCR, and its TCRdb copy is limited to in-frame clones, with some not included. In the table there are under 200,000 clones, less than 90% of which are singletons. The V and J genes are TRBV29-1 and TRBJ1-1, with D unresolved. The sequenced sample was PBMCs. The clonotype comes from a young woman in good health and CMV-seronegative. The CDR3 loop reads CSVAIGVGGTEAFF. DNA for the CDR3: TGCAGCGTTGCCATCGGGGTAGGCGGCACTGAAGCTTTCTTT.